A single sample is the source of the 28 T cell receptor beta chains below, sequenced in a study of blood T cells in healthy people across ages. A second PCR, run for roughly 7 to 11 cycles, used a sample-barcoded 5' primer plus a J-beta primer mix. Via MiXCR, TCRdb re-called the 5' RACE reads, giving one row per CDR3 protein. The sample holds 780,000 or so distinct CDR3 sequences, roughly three fifths seen once. Sequencing input: blood. These receptors were obtained from a man aged 40-49 years in good health.

In nucleotides, the CDR3 is TGTGCCAGCAGGCAGTCGTTGCGGGGGAGTATGGGTGAGCAGTTCTTC. As protein: CASRQSLRGSMGEQFF. This chain joins TRBV2 and TRBJ2-1, with 7 bases that match TRBD2. The ends lost 6 bases at V and 9 bases at J; junction bases unmatched: 17. CDR3 size: 16 residues. Germline assignment: CDR1 SNHLY and CDR2 FYNNEI.

This clonotype has a handful of counts. The V call is TRBV6-6, the J call TRBJ2-3, with D tentatively TRBD2 (5 bases). The CDR3 has 14 amino acids. V dropped 7 bases and J dropped 0 bases, with 11 bases sitting between them. CDR1 and CDR2 from the germline V gene are MNHNY and SVGAGI (reference sequence). The CDR3 region has the DNA TGTGCCAGCAAGTCCGGGATTAGCACAGATACGCAGTATTTT. Its protein product is CASKSGISTDTQYF.

This chain joins TRBV5-1 and TRBJ2-5; 8 bases align to TRBD2. This CDR3 is 19 amino acids long. Trimming took 2 bases from V and 7 from J; bases not matched to a gene: 22. The V gene's germline CDR1 is SGHRS and CDR2 YFSETQ. The DNA for the CDR3 is TGCGCCAGCAGCTTATATGGTGGGGCGCTGCCAGGACTAGCCGGGACCCAGTACTTC. This sequence encodes CASSLYGGALPGLAGTQYF.

In its sample, this clonotype was seen a few times. The chain's CDR3 is CASRRSLTGGYEQYF. The CDR3 DNA sequence: TGTGCCAGCAGACGTAGCTTGACAGGGGGCTACGAGCAGTACTTC. V is TRBV6-5 and J is TRBJ2-7; 9 bases agree with TRBD1. The ends lost 6 bases at V and 3 bases at J; junction bases unmatched: 9. The CDR3 length is 15 residues. From germline, CDR1 is MNHEY and CDR2 SVGAGI.

For the CDR3, the DNA is TGTGCCAGCAGTTCCTGGAAGGGTGGACAGGGGCGAGAGACCCAGTACTTC. Its translation: CASSSWKGGQGRETQYF. The chain recombines TRBV28 with TRBJ2-5; 9 bases fit TRBD1. Germline CDR1 is MDHEN and CDR2 is SYDVKM. Trimming took 4 bases from V and 4 from J; bases not matched to a gene: 13. This CDR3 region has 17 residues.

The CDR3 region is CAWSVPNVGTDTQYF. In DNA form, the CDR3 reads TGTGCCTGGAGTGTACCCAACGTGGGGACAGATACGCAGTATTTT. This chain uses TRBV30 with TRBJ2-3; D is undetermined. V gave up 0 bases and J gave up 3 bases, with 13 bases separating them. There are 15 residues in the CDR3. Germline CDR1 and CDR2: GTSNPN and SVGIG (reference sequence).

This clonotype has at least ten counts. The CDR3 nucleotides read TGTGCCAGCAGATCCCTCAAGACAGCGTTTGGAAGCTATGGCTACACCTTC. Translation: CASRSLKTAFGSYGYTF. The chain couples TRBV27 to TRBJ1-2, with a possible D match to TRBD1 (5 bases). V lost 6 bases and J 4 bases, leaving 24 bases between the germline ends. The CDR3 covers 17 residues. The V gene's germline CDR1 is MNHEY and CDR2 SMNVEV (reference sequence).

This clonotype was detected only once. A much larger clone is a single base away; this may be a read error. The V gene is TRBV10-3, the J gene TRBJ2-5; D might be TRBD2 (5 bases). Germline V CDR1 and CDR2: ENHRY, SYGVKD. The CDR3 is 15 amino acids. V dropped 10 bases and J dropped 1 base, with 19 bases sitting between them. CDR3 bases: TGTGCCACCGCCGGAACTGGCGGGTCCCAAGAGACCCAGTACTTC. Residues: CATAGTGGSQETQYF.

This clonotype was seen only a few times. The gene calls are TRBV20-1 and TRBJ2-5, with 9 bases lining up with TRBD2. Unmatched junction bases numbered 10, after V lost 6 bases and J lost 5 bases. The CDR3 spans 14 residues. CDR1 is DFQATT, CDR2 SNEGSKA, per germline (reference sequence). DNA for the CDR3: TGCAGTGCCCCTCCGGGACTAGCAGTCGAGACCCAGTACTTC. Translation: CSAPPGLAVETQYF.

The chain links TRBV29-1 to TRBJ2-3, with D possibly being TRBD1 or TRBD2 (6 bases each). CDR3 length equals 14 residues. Deletions cut 5 bases from V and 4 bases from J, with 16 bases between. The germline gives CDR1 SQVTM, CDR2 ANQGSEA. The CDR3 region has the DNA TGCAGCGTTTCGGGGGCGACAACCGCAGATACGCAGTATTTT. The encoded protein is CSVSGATTADTQYF.

This clonotype was counted between two and nine times. The chain employs TRBV9 and TRBJ1-5, with 9 bases identical to TRBD1. V gave up 0 bases and J gave up 4 bases; unmatched junction bases: 2. This CDR3 has 15 amino acids. From germline, CDR1 is SGDLS and CDR2 YYNGEE. The CDR3 DNA is TGTGCCAGCAGCGTAGGACAGGGGGAAAATCAGCCCCAGCATTTT. Its protein product is CASSVGQGENQPQHF.

The chain combines TRBV6-2 or TRBV6-3 with TRBJ1-1, with 9 bases fitting TRBD1. V was clipped by 6 bases and J by 4 bases; unmatched bases: 3. CDR3 length: 13 residues. Germline CDR1 MNHEY, CDR2 SVGEGT. In nucleotides, the CDR3 is TGTGCCAGCAGAAGACAGGGGGTCACTGAAGCTTTCTTT. Amino acid sequence: CASRRQGVTEAFF.

The J gene is TRBJ2-5, the V gene TRBV28; TRBD2 matches 12 bases. The germline V gene has CDR1 MDHEN and CDR2 SYDVKM. The CDR3 consists of 18 residues. Trimming took 7 bases from V and 2 from J; bases not matched to a gene: 14. CDR3 sequence reads: CASTQRTSGMRGQETQYF. In DNA form, the CDR3 reads TGTGCCAGCACCCAGAGGACTAGCGGGATGCGGGGACAAGAGACCCAGTACTTC.

The chain employs TRBV7-6 and TRBJ2-5; possible D gene TRBD2, 5 bases. The CDR3 has 16 amino acids. CDR1 is SGHVS, CDR2 FNYEAQ, per germline. Between the trimmed V and J ends, which lost 4 bases and 3 bases, there was a span of 18 bases. The CDR3 sequence: CASSYRVGSREETQYF. The DNA for the CDR3 is TGTGCCAGCAGCTATAGGGTTGGGAGCAGAGAAGAGACCCAGTACTTC.

In this sample, this clonotype turned up a few times. V gene TRBV4-2 combines with J gene TRBJ1-4, with a possible D match to TRBD1 (5 bases). This CDR3 comprises 15 residues. Trimming took off 0 bases at V and 2 bases at J, with 7 bases between the two ends. The germline gives CDR1 LGHNA, CDR2 YNFKEQ. CDR3 in amino acids: CASSQERGTNEKLFF. In DNA, the CDR3 is TGTGCCAGCAGCCAAGAACGGGGCACTAATGAAAAACTGTTTTTT.

The gene calls are TRBV20-1 and TRBJ2-3, with 7 nucleotides matching TRBD2. Germline V CDR1 and CDR2: DFQATT, SNEGSKA (reference sequence). V was pared by 3 bases and J by 3 bases, with 18 bases of the junction left unmatched. This CDR3 comprises 18 residues. The DNA of the CDR3 is TGCAGTGCTAGTGGCGATGCGAAATGGGGAGGGTTAACAGATACGCAGTATTTT. Translated: CSASGDAKWGGLTDTQYF.

V is TRBV6-1 and J is TRBJ1-4; D not certain. CDR1 and CDR2 from the germline V gene are MNHNS and SASEGT. The CDR3 spans 14 residues. The V end lost 3 bases, the J end lost 8 bases, and 13 bases lay between the germline ends. DNA for the CDR3: TGTGCCAGCAGTGAGGAGATGTCGGGCGAAAAACTGTTTTTT. It codes for CASSEEMSGEKLFF.

The chain employs TRBV28 and TRBJ2-7; 11 bases fit TRBD2. Near its end, the DNA agrees better with TRBJ2-4, so the J call may be wrong. CDR3 length: 17 residues. Germline CDR1 reads MDHEN; CDR2 reads SYDVKM. The DNA for the CDR3 is TGTGCCAGCAGCCCGGTGAGGCTAGCGGGAGGTTCGGACATTCAGTACTTC. Translated, it gives CASSPVRLAGGSDIQYF.

The genes are TRBV7-6 and TRBJ2-2; 9 nucleotides agree with TRBD1. The V gene's germline CDR1 is SGHVS and CDR2 FNYEAQ. The CDR3 has 14 amino acids. Germline trimming cut 6 bases from V and 5 bases from J; bases unmatched to any gene: 4. The CDR3 reads CASRRTGVTGELFF. The CDR3, as DNA: TGTGCCAGCAGACGGACAGGGGTTACCGGGGAGCTGTTTTTT. Complete variable domain (other parts from reference TRBV7-6 and TRBJ2-2): GAGVSQSPRYKVTKRGQDVALRCDPISGHVSLYWYRQALGQGPEFLTYFNYEAQQDKSGLPNDRFSAERPEGSISTLTIQRTEQRDSAMYRCASRRTGVTGELFFGEGSRLTVL.

This chain links TRBV7-6 with TRBJ2-7; possibly TRBD1 or TRBD2 for D (5 bases each). The CDR3 spans 15 residues. Trimming removed 5 bases at V and 2 bases at J, with 16 bases between. Germline V gene sequence: CDR1 SGHVS, CDR2 FNYEAQ. Here the CDR3 DNA reads TGTGCCAGCAGCCACGAACCGGGGCAGACCTACGAGCAGTACTTC. As protein: CASSHEPGQTYEQYF. Together with reference TRBV7-6 and TRBJ2-7, the CDR3 gives the full variable domain: GAGVSQSPRYKVTKRGQDVALRCDPISGHVSLYWYRQALGQGPEFLTYFNYEAQQDKSGLPNDRFSAERPEGSISTLTIQRTEQRDSAMYRCASSHEPGQTYEQYFGPGTRLTVT.

This clonotype was counted between two and nine times. The J gene is TRBJ2-7, the V gene TRBV27; either TRBD1 or TRBD2 may supply D (5 bases each). CDR1 and CDR2 from the germline V gene are MNHEY and SMNVEV (reference sequence). The V end was cut by 0 bases, the J end by 0 bases, with 12 bases between. The CDR3 covers 16 residues. CDR3 coding DNA: TGTGCCAGCAGTTTATCGAGTGGGGGTGCCTCCTACGAGCAGTACTTC. Its translation: CASSLSSGGASYEQYF.

The rearrangement uses TRBV20-1 and TRBJ2-5; TRBD2 agrees at 9 bases. There are 16 residues in the CDR3. The V gene end was trimmed by 6 bases and the J gene end by 0 bases; junction bases not matched to a gene: 11. Germline values: CDR1 DFQATT, CDR2 SNEGSKA (reference sequence). CDR3 coding DNA: TGCAGTGCCCCGCGGGCTAGCGGGGTGTACCAAGAGACCCAGTACTTC. Its protein product is CSAPRASGVYQETQYF.

A word on this clonotype: Sequence at one end of the junction differs from germline and may be a read error. V is TRBV28 and J is TRBJ2-7; 7 nucleotides agree with TRBD1. The CDR3 is 17 residues long. The V gene's germline CDR1 is MDHEN and CDR2 SYDVKM. In DNA form, the CDR3 reads TGTGTCAGCAGTTTAGGGGGCGCAGCTCCCTTGCTGAGGGAGCAGTACTTC. It codes for CVSSLGGAAPLLREQYF.

The gene calls are TRBV6-2 or TRBV6-3 and TRBJ2-3; D gene ambiguous. From germline, CDR1 is MNHEY and CDR2 SVGEGT. V lost 0 bases, J lost 6 bases, and 22 bases lay in between. The length of the CDR3 is 18 residues. The CDR3 protein is CASSYSAGQHEVGDTQYF. CDR3 bases: TGTGCCAGCAGTTACTCAGCCGGGCAGCACGAGGTAGGGGATACGCAGTATTTT.

J is TRBJ2-7 and V is TRBV20-1; D gene ambiguous. The CDR3 consists of 13 residues. Germline V lookup: CDR1 DFQATT, CDR2 SNEGSKA (reference sequence). V was pared by 4 bases and J by 2 bases, with 12 bases between. The CDR3 protein is CSATGHSAYEQYF. In DNA, the CDR3 is TGCAGTGCTACTGGGCACAGTGCCTACGAGCAGTACTTC.

This clonotype came up a few times. This chain links TRBV29-1 with TRBJ2-1; 11 nucleotides match TRBD2. The CDR3 covers 16 residues. V was pared by 3 bases and J by 1 base, with 5 bases of the junction left unmatched. The germline V gene encodes CDR1 SQVTM and CDR2 ANQGSEA. The CDR3 loop reads CSVEGLADRSYNEQFF. CDR3 sequence (DNA): TGCAGCGTTGAGGGACTAGCGGATCGTTCCTACAATGAGCAGTTCTTC.

This clonotype was counted between two and nine times. The rearrangement links TRBV2 to TRBJ1-6; the D gene is possibly TRBD1 (6 bases). CDR3 length: 16 amino acids. Looked up from germline, CDR1 is SNHLY and CDR2 is FYNNEI. Trimming pared 6 bases from V and 10 bases from J, leaving 22 bases between. This chain's CDR3 is CASRIGGAGRGSPLHF. In nucleotides, the CDR3 is TGTGCCAGCAGGATTGGGGGGGCAGGCCGGGGGTCACCCCTCCACTTT. Supplemented by reference TRBV2 and TRBJ1-6, the full variable domain reads EPEVTQTPSHQVTQMGQEVILRCVPISNHLYFYWYRQILGQKVEFLVSFYNNEISEKSEIFDDQFSVERPDGSNFTLKIRSTKLEDSAMYFCASRIGGAGRGSPLHFGNGTRLTVT.

This clonotype came up a few times. J is TRBJ2-5 and V is TRBV24-1; D is undetermined. V lost 5 bases and J 4 bases, leaving 7 bases between the germline ends. CDR1 is KGHDR and CDR2 is SFDVKD in the germline V gene. The CDR3 consists of 12 residues. CDR3 protein: CATSVIGETQYF. DNA of the CDR3: TGTGCCACCAGTGTTATTGGAGAGACCCAGTACTTC.